Presented here are 16 T cell receptor beta chains from one specimen sequenced in a study of neoadjuvant nivolumab and ipilimumab in lung cancer. TCRdb's table, derived via immunoSEQ multiplex PCR, lists solely in-frame clones and lacks some. The sample holds tens of thousands of clones, about 91% seen once. This specimen was peripheral blood, taken before neoadjuvant nivolumab, alone or with ipilimumab. These receptors originate from an adult with non-small cell lung cancer.

The gene calls are TRBV7-9 and TRBJ1-2, with D perhaps matching TRBD1 (5 bases). Germline V gene lookup returns CDR1 SEHNR and CDR2 FQNEAQ (reference sequence). There are 16 residues in the CDR3. Deletions cut 5 bases from V and 6 bases from J, with 22 bases between. The CDR3 reads CASSPGGRARLDGYTF. Here the CDR3 DNA reads TGTGCCAGCAGCCCCGGTGGCAGGGCGCGTTTGGATGGCTACACCTTC.

V and J are TRBV7-9 and TRBJ2-3; D ambiguous. CDR3 length equals 16 residues. The V end was cut by 1 base, the J end by 4 bases, with 15 bases between. The germline gives CDR1 SEHNR, CDR2 FQNEAQ (reference sequence). This CDR3 is CASSLGVAPSADTQYF. In nucleotides, the CDR3 is TGTGCCAGCAGCTTAGGGGTCGCTCCCAGCGCAGATACGCAGTATTTT.

This clone was seen just once. The chain links TRBV5-5 to TRBJ1-5, with D perhaps TRBD1 (5 bases). The CDR3 is made up of 16 amino acids. V lost 4 bases, J lost 2 bases, and 16 bases lay in between. Germline CDR1 reads SGHKS; CDR2 reads YYEKEE (reference sequence). The CDR3 spells CASSPDERGGNQPQHF. The CDR3 DNA reads as TGTGCCAGCAGCCCGGATGAGAGGGGAGGCAATCAGCCCCAGCATTTT. The variable domain in full, completed from reference TRBV5-5 and TRBJ1-5, reads DAGVTQSPTHLIKTRGQQVTLRCSPISGHKSVSWYQQVLGQGPQFIFQYYEKEERGRGNFPDRFSARQFPNYSSELNVNALLLGDSALYLCASSPDERGGNQPQHFGDGTRLSIL.

The chain recombines TRBV10-2 with TRBJ2-7, with TRBD2 identical over 9 bases. V shed 0 bases, J shed 3 bases, and the junction held 3 bases outside the gene matches. The CDR3 is made up of 15 amino acids. Germline V lookup: CDR1 WSHSY, CDR2 SAAADI. Here the CDR3 reads CASSESLAGDYEQYF. CDR3 sequence (DNA): TGCGCCAGCAGTGAGTCACTAGCGGGTGACTACGAGCAGTACTTC.

The chain is built from TRBV5-1 and TRBJ1-1; TRBD1 is a possible D gene (5 bases). Trimming left V 5 bases short and J 7 bases short, with 9 bases between. The length of the CDR3 is 11 residues. The germline V gene encodes CDR1 SGHRS and CDR2 YFSETQ. The CDR3 reads CASRGEYEAFF. CDR3 DNA: TGCGCCAGCAGAGGGGAATATGAAGCTTTCTTT.

V gene TRBV27 combines with J gene TRBJ2-1; TRBD2 matches 14 bases. The CDR3 runs to 16 residues. The trim removed 4 bases at V and 8 bases at J, leaving 7 bases unmatched. Germline V gene data show CDR1 as MNHEY and CDR2 as SMNVEV (reference sequence). As DNA, the CDR3 is TGTGCCAGCAGTTCCGGGACTAGCGGGAGAATCCATGAGCAGTTCTTC. Amino acids: CASSSGTSGRIHEQFF.

V gene TRBV19 combines with J gene TRBJ2-7; TRBD2 matches 9 bases. The CDR3 runs 16 residues. From germline, CDR1 is LNHDA and CDR2 SQIVND (reference sequence). The junction had 9 bases not matched to a gene; V was cut back by 6 bases and J by 0 bases. The CDR3 is CASSTSLAGSSYEQYF. The CDR3 nucleotides read TGTGCCAGTAGCACCTCACTAGCGGGCAGCTCCTACGAGCAGTACTTC.

This sequence joins TRBV7-9 and TRBJ2-2; 14 positions match TRBD2. Trimming at V came to 4 bases and at J to 6 bases, leaving 13 bases not matched to a gene. CDR3 length equals 19 residues. Germline values: CDR1 SEHNR, CDR2 FQNEAQ (reference sequence). As DNA, the CDR3 is TGTGCCAGCAGCTCCCCCCTAGGGACTAGCGGGAGTTTCGCCGGGGAGCTGTTTTTT. This translates into CASSSPLGTSGSFAGELFF.

V is TRBV2 and J is TRBJ2-7; 9 bases fit TRBD2. Germline CDR1 and CDR2: SNHLY and FYNNEI. J lost 2 bases, V lost 6 bases, and 5 bases had no gene match. CDR3 length: 14 amino acids. In nucleotides, the CDR3 is TGTGCCAGCAGGCGACTAGCGGAGCCCTACGAGCAGTACTTC. Protein sequence: CASRRLAEPYEQYF.

The chain is built from TRBV4-1 and TRBJ1-1; no definite D call. Trimming took 0 bases from V and 1 from J, leaving 6 bases between them. The CDR3 has 14 amino acids. CDR1 is MGHRA, CDR2 YSYEKL, per germline. This CDR3 reads CASSQDNTNTEAFF. CDR3 sequence (DNA): TGCGCCAGCAGCCAAGATAACACGAACACTGAAGCTTTCTTT.

The V call is TRBV28, the J call TRBJ2-3, with TRBD2 matching over 10 bases. Germline loops: CDR1 MDHEN, CDR2 SYDVKM. Trimming at V came to 4 bases and at J to 8 bases, leaving 12 bases not matched to a gene. This CDR3 is 16 amino acids long. The CDR3 DNA reads TGTGCCAGCAGTTCCTCGGGGGCTAGCGGGAGTGGTACGCAGTATTTT. The encoded protein is CASSSSGASGSGTQYF.

The V call is TRBV11-2, the J call TRBJ2-1; D may be TRBD1 (6 bases). Germline V gene lookup returns CDR1 SGHAT and CDR2 FQNNGV. Trimming took 0 bases from V and 5 from J, leaving 11 bases between them. This CDR3 region has 15 residues. CDR3 in amino acids: CASSLDLAGDNEQFF. The CDR3 bases are TGTGCCAGCAGCTTAGATCTCGCAGGGGACAATGAGCAGTTCTTC.

V is TRBV12-5 and J is TRBJ2-2; 8 bases map to TRBD1. V dropped 3 bases and J dropped 0; count of bases not matched to a gene: 12. The CDR3 is made up of 19 amino acids. Germline lookup yields CDR1 LGHNT and CDR2 FRNRAP. The CDR3 protein is CASGLLNPVGQANTGELFF. DNA of the CDR3: TGTGCTAGTGGTTTACTGAATCCCGTGGGACAGGCGAACACCGGGGAGCTGTTTTTT.

The V and J genes are TRBV7-9 and TRBJ2-5; 13 bases line up with TRBD2. Germline V gene data show CDR1 as SEHNR and CDR2 as FQNEAQ (reference sequence). V was clipped by 5 bases and J by 3 bases; unmatched bases: 6. The CDR3 loop spans 16 amino acids. The CDR3 DNA sequence: TGTGCCAGCAGCGCCGGGACTAGCGGGGTAAAAGAGACCCAGTACTTC. Amino acids: CASSAGTSGVKETQYF.

This clone was seen a single time. The chain combines TRBV27 with TRBJ2-1; either TRBD1 or TRBD2 may supply D (6 bases each). Germline V lookup: CDR1 MNHEY, CDR2 SMNVEV (reference sequence). Trimming took off 6 bases at V and 7 bases at J, with 19 bases between the two ends. The CDR3 consists of 15 residues. The CDR3 protein is CASSSGARVGNEQFF. The DNA of the CDR3 is TGTGCCAGCAGCTCGGGGGCGAGAGTCGGAAATGAGCAGTTCTTC.

This chain uses TRBV10-3 with TRBJ2-3; D not resolved. Germline V gene sequence: CDR1 ENHRY, CDR2 SYGVKD. Trimming removed 9 bases from V and 6 bases from J, with 13 bases in between. CDR3 length equals 12 residues. The CDR3 DNA reads as TGTGCCATAGCTGAATCGGTCGATACGCAGTATTTT. This gives the protein CAIAESVDTQYF.